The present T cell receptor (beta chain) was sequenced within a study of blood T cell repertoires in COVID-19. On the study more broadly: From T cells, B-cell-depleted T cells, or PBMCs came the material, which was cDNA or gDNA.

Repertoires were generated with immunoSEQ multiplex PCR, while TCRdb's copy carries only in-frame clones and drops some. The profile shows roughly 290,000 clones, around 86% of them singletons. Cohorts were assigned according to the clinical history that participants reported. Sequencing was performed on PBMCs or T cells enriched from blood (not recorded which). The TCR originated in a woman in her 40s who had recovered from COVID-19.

CDR3 nucleotides: TGTGCCAGCAGTGTGGGACTAGCGGGGAACTACGAGCAGTACTTC. As protein: CASSVGLAGNYEQYF. The genes are TRBV2 and TRBJ2-7, with TRBD2 matching over 13 bases. Per the germline V gene, CDR1 is SNHLY and CDR2 is FYNNEI. The CDR3 length is 15 residues. The ends lost 4 bases at V and 3 bases at J; junction bases unmatched: 3.